This T cell receptor (beta chain) was identified in a study of blood T cells in healthy people across ages. This clonotype was found a few times. A sample-barcoded 5' primer and a J-beta primer mix were used in a second PCR of about 7 to 12 cycles. The template-switch adaptor was a 5' adaptor with 12 random nucleotides. It tagged each cDNA molecule. TCRdb processed the 5' RACE reads anew with MiXCR; each CDR3 protein has one entry. The table includes nearly 800,000 distinct CDR3 sequences, about 61% detected once. The length of the CDR3 is 15 residues. V lost 6 bases, J lost 6 bases, and 21 bases lay in between. Germline CDR1 and CDR2: ENHRY and SYGVKD.

The sequenced sample was blood. The receptor was derived from a man aged 35 to 55 in good health. The V and J genes are TRBV10-3 and TRBJ2-7; D is uncertain. The CDR3 bases are TGTGCCATCAGCAGAATAATATCCAAGGGAAGCGAGCAGTACTTC. Translation: CAISRIISKGSEQYF.